The rows below give T cell receptor beta chains drawn from one sample of a study of T cell responses to AZD1222 COVID-19 vaccine. Generated by immunoSEQ multiplex PCR, the TCRdb table keeps only in-frame clones and is missing some. The sample holds a few hundred thousand clones; roughly 93% are singletons and the top ten take around 0.57%. Sequenced here: peripheral blood, sampled on day 0 of AZD1222 vaccination. These receptors came from an adult in good health. CDR3s include the opening cysteine and the closing phenylalanine or tryptophan. The D gene is left open where the match is weak. Some rows have no size entry. The others give once, few or many, or a class for an expanded clone.

V gene	J gene	clone size	D gene	CDR3 protein	CDR3 DNA
TRBV15	TRBJ2-3	once	TRBD2	CATRGRADTQYF	TGTGCCACCCGGGGGAGGGCAGATACGCAGTATTTT
TRBV6-5	TRBJ1-1	NA	NA	CASSYPQGAYTEAFF	TGTGCCAGCAGTTACCCCCAGGGAGCGTACACTGAAGCTTTCTTT
TRBV28	TRBJ1-2	NA	TRBD1	CASSWGQTYGYTF	TGTGCCAGCAGTTGGGGACAGACCTATGGCTACACCTTC
TRBV28	TRBJ1-2	NA	NA	CASNALTGPNYGYTF	TGTGCCAGCAATGCCCTTACCGGGCCCAACTATGGCTACACCTTC
TRBV3-1/TRBV3-2	TRBJ1-1	NA	NA	CASSQGGRSVEAFF	TGTGCCAGCAGCCAAGGGGGTCGATCTGTAGAAGCTTTCTTT
TRBV15	TRBJ2-7	NA	TRBD1	CASGAGGNEQYF	TGTGCCTCTGGGGCAGGGGGCAACGAGCAGTACTTC
TRBV7-6	TRBJ1-4	NA	NA	CASSPLHSVSNEKLFF	TGTGCCAGCAGCCCCCTCCATTCGGTGTCTAATGAAAAACTGTTTTTT
TRBV7-6	TRBJ1-2	NA	NA	CASSSSGRRGYGYTF	TGTGCCAGCAGCTCCTCAGGGCGACGGGGCTATGGCTACACCTTC
TRBV7-2	TRBJ2-2	NA	NA	CASSTRPASGELFF	TGTGCCAGCAGCACTCGACCAGCTTCCGGGGAGCTGTTTTTT
TRBV7-8	TRBJ2-1	few	TRBD2	CASSLELAGYNEQFF	TGTGCCAGCAGCTTAGAACTAGCGGGTTACAATGAGCAGTTCTTC
TRBV6-5	TRBJ1-1	NA	TRBD1	CASRKSGQMNTEAFF	TGTGCCAGCAGGAAGTCGGGACAGATGAACACTGAAGCTTTCTTT